Shown below are 32 T cell receptor beta chains from a single sample sequenced in a study of chemoradiotherapy in HPV16-positive cancers. TCRdb's table, derived via immunoSEQ multiplex PCR, lists solely in-frame clones and lacks some. The data show about 8,600 clones, less than 75% seen once. Sample acquisition took place from a patient who underwent chemoradiotherapy. The source is a human donor with HPV-associated anogenital cancer.

The chain combines TRBV27 with TRBJ1-1; D remains ambiguous. V was clipped by 4 bases and J by 1 base, with 7 bases between them. CDR3 length equals 13 residues. Germline V lookup: CDR1 MNHEY, CDR2 SMNVEV (reference sequence). CDR3 sequence: CASSWGANTEAFF. CDR3 in DNA: TGTGCCAGCAGTTGGGGAGCGAACACTGAAGCTTTCTTT.

On this clone itself: The junction shows a germline mismatch at one end, possibly a read error. Other DNA sequences in the sample encode the same CDR3. The genes are TRBV5-4 and TRBJ2-5; the D is unclear. There are 13 residues in the CDR3. The germline V gene has CDR1 SGHNT and CDR2 YYREEE (reference sequence). CDR3 residues: CASRKDGEETQYF. Written as DNA, the CDR3 is TGTGCTAGCAGAAAGGACGGAGAAGAGACCCAGTACTTC.

This clone was seen just once. The rearrangement uses TRBV5-4 and TRBJ2-2; D remains unclear. The germline CDR1 and CDR2 sequences are SGHNT and YYREEE (reference sequence). Trimming removed 0 bases from V and 7 bases from J, with 7 bases in between. The CDR3 extends over 13 amino acids. This CDR3 reads CASSLDTYGELFF. The CDR3, as DNA: TGTGCCAGCAGCTTGGACACCTACGGGGAGCTGTTTTTT.

The V and J genes are TRBV7-8 and TRBJ2-5; 11 bases map to TRBD2. V lost 5 bases to trimming and J lost 1 base; unmatched junction nucleotides: 3. The V gene's germline CDR1 is SGHVS and CDR2 FQNEAQ. This CDR3 comprises 15 residues. For the CDR3, the DNA is TGTGCCAGCAGCCATAGCGGGGGGGCCCAAGAGACCCAGTACTTC. Translating it yields CASSHSGGAQETQYF.

The chain joins TRBV2 to TRBJ2-3, with 8 bases matching TRBD2. The CDR3 consists of 15 residues. In germline, CDR1 is SNHLY, CDR2 FYNNEI. V gave up 5 bases and J gave up 0 bases; unmatched junction bases: 4. For the CDR3, the DNA is TGTGCCAGCAGTCCGGGGGGGGCTAGCACAGATACGCAGTATTTT. Its protein is CASSPGGASTDTQYF.

The V gene is TRBV5-1, the J gene TRBJ2-7; TRBD1 or TRBD2 may be the D gene (5 bases each). CDR1 SGHRS and CDR2 YFSETQ come from the germline V gene. V lost 4 bases and J lost 5, with 13 bases in between. The CDR3 contains 13 residues. The CDR3 region has the DNA TGCGCCAGCAGCAGTGAGGGGTTGAACGAGCAGTACTTC. Translated: CASSSEGLNEQYF.

This chain joins TRBV6-1 and TRBJ1-5; D is ambiguous. This CDR3 has 14 amino acids. Germline V gene lookup returns CDR1 MNHNS and CDR2 SASEGT. V lost 2 bases to trimming and J lost 6 bases, with 11 bases between them. CDR3 protein: CASSEMGMGQPQHF. CDR3 DNA sequence: TGTGCCAGCAGTGAAATGGGCATGGGTCAGCCCCAGCATTTT.

V and J are TRBV7-2 and TRBJ1-6; D is ambiguous. The CDR3 is 16 residues long. Trimming left V 1 base short and J 4 bases short, with 11 bases between. CDR1 and CDR2 from the germline V gene are SGHTA and FQGNSA. CDR3 DNA sequence: TGTGCCAGCAGCTTAGAGGAAACGGTATATAATTCACCCCTCCACTTT. Protein: CASSLEETVYNSPLHF.

This clone was counted a few times. The V and J genes are TRBV28 and TRBJ2-1; D might be TRBD2 (5 bases). CDR1 is MDHEN and CDR2 is SYDVKM in the germline V gene. Trimming took off 5 bases at V and 7 bases at J, with 21 bases between the two ends. The CDR3 has 16 residues. CDR3 coding DNA: TGTGCCAGCAGTCTACTCCCGCCCGGGGTGTGGAATGAGCAGTTCTTC. It translates to CASSLLPPGVWNEQFF.

The chain employs TRBV6-5 and TRBJ2-6; D remains unclear. The V gene's germline CDR1 is MNHEY and CDR2 SVGAGI. The V gene lost 6 bases and the J gene lost 0 bases, with 9 bases spanning the gap. This CDR3 region has 15 residues. The CDR3 DNA follows: TGTGCCAGCAGCTCGACAAGCTCTGGGGCCAACGTCCTGACTTTC. Its translation: CASSSTSSGANVLTF.

The rearrangement uses TRBV11-3 and TRBJ2-5; no definite D call. V shed 5 bases and J shed 4 bases, with 8 bases lying between them. CDR3 length: 12 residues. The germline CDR1 and CDR2 sequences are SGHNT and YENEEA. CDR3 sequence: CASSPNGETQYF. For the CDR3, the DNA is TGTGCCAGCAGCCCCAACGGAGAGACCCAGTACTTC.

The chain recombines TRBV6-5 with TRBJ1-5, with 7 bases identical to TRBD1. V lost 4 bases to trimming and J lost 2 bases; unmatched junction nucleotides: 2. The germline V gene encodes CDR1 MNHEY and CDR2 SVGAGI. The CDR3 runs to 14 residues. CDR3 nucleotide sequence: TGTGCCAGCAGTTCTGGGACAGGCAATCAGCCCCAGCATTTT. Translated, it gives CASSSGTGNQPQHF.

The DNA for the CDR3 is TGTGCCACCAGCAGAGAGATGGGTTGGCAGCCCCAGCATTTT. Translating it yields CATSREMGWQPQHF. The chain is built from TRBV15 and TRBJ1-5; D not resolved. CDR3 size: 14 residues. Per the germline V gene, CDR1 is LNHNV and CDR2 is YYDKDF (reference sequence). Trimming stripped 0 bases from V and 7 bases from J, with 10 bases between.

This clone has a handful of counts. The rearrangement joins TRBV19 to TRBJ1-1; D unclear. With 1 base removed from V and 0 bases from J, the gap between germline ends came to 3 bases. The CDR3 has 13 residues. CDR1 and CDR2 from the germline V gene are LNHDA and SQIVND (reference sequence). CDR3 coding DNA: TGTGCCAGTAGTATAGGGATGAACACTGAAGCTTTCTTT. Translation: CASSIGMNTEAFF.

The chain uses TRBV19 and TRBJ2-1, with a possible D match to TRBD2 (6 bases). Trimming cost V 3 bases and J 5 bases, with 11 bases left between them. Germline V CDR1 and CDR2: LNHDA, SQIVND (reference sequence). CDR3 length: 14 residues. The CDR3 DNA is TGTGCCAGTAGTATCAGGATAGCGGACAATGAGCAGTTCTTC. Translated: CASSIRIADNEQFF.

CDR3 sequence (DNA): TGTGCCAGCAGTTCCTCGGACGTATACAATGAGCAGTTCTTC. It codes for CASSSSDVYNEQFF. The chain uses TRBV27 and TRBJ2-1; the D is unclear. In germline, CDR1 is MNHEY, CDR2 SMNVEV (reference sequence). Trimming shortened V by 4 bases and J by 4 bases, and 11 bases separated the two germline ends. The CDR3 is 14 residues long.

V and J are TRBV2 and TRBJ1-5, with D possibly matching TRBD1 (5 bases). Germline CDR1 is SNHLY and CDR2 is FYNNEI. V lost 3 bases, J lost 0 bases, and 30 bases lay in between. This CDR3 region has 22 residues. CDR3 sequence (DNA): TGTGCCAGCAGTGAGATCACAGGATTTGGGAGTCAGAGGCCAGTTAGCAATCAGCCCCAGCATTTT. Encoded protein: CASSEITGFGSQRPVSNQPQHF.

The V and J genes are TRBV19 and TRBJ1-5; 9 bases line up with TRBD1. From germline, CDR1 is LNHDA and CDR2 SQIVND (reference sequence). The CDR3 totals 15 residues. With 5 bases clipped from V and 6 bases from J, the junction kept 8 bases outside the gene matches. The CDR3 nucleotides are TGTGCCAGTAGTTTTAAGGACAGGGGTATTCAGCCCCAGCATTTT. Amino acids: CASSFKDRGIQPQHF. Looking up the rest from reference TRBV19 and TRBJ1-5 gives the full variable domain: DGGITQSPKYLFRKEGQNVTLSCEQNLNHDAMYWYRQDPGQGLRLIYYSQIVNDFQKGDIAEGYSVSREKKESFPLTVTSAQKNPTAFYLCASSFKDRGIQPQHFGDGTRLSIL.

There are a few counts of this clone. J is TRBJ1-2 and V is TRBV4-3; possible D gene TRBD1, 6 bases. The CDR3 has 15 residues. CDR1 is LGHNA and CDR2 is YSLEER in the germline V gene. V was cut by 0 bases and J by 4 bases, with 12 bases left in between. CDR3 nucleotides: TGCGCCAGCAGCCAAGAAATACAGGGTGCCTATGGCTACACCTTC. Protein: CASSQEIQGAYGYTF.

In this sample, this clone turned up once. V and J are TRBV2 and TRBJ2-7, with D possibly matching TRBD1 (6 bases). V was trimmed by 1 base and J by 7 bases, leaving 11 bases between them. Germline-derived CDR1 and CDR2 are SNHLY and FYNNEI. The CDR3 spans 13 residues. The CDR3 region has the DNA TGTGCCAGCAGTGAAGACAGGGAGCGAGAGCAGTACTTC. It encodes CASSEDREREQYF.

This chain connects TRBV9 to TRBJ1-1, with 9 bases lining up with TRBD1. Trimming cost V 3 bases and J 5 bases; bases outside gene matches: 5. Germline CDR1 is SGDLS and CDR2 is YYNGEE. CDR3 length: 14 amino acids. DNA of the CDR3: TGTGCCAGCAGCGAACAGGGGGCTTGGACTGAAGCTTTCTTT. Translated: CASSEQGAWTEAFF. Full variable domain (remainder filled in from reference TRBV9 and TRBJ1-1): DSGVTQTPKHLITATGQRVTLRCSPRSGDLSVYWYQQSLDQGLQFLIQYYNGEERAKGNILERFSAQQFPDLHSELNLSSLELGDSALYFCASSEQGAWTEAFFGQGTRLTVV.

The genes are TRBV6-5 and TRBJ2-7; D is uncertain. CDR3 length: 15 residues. CDR1 is MNHEY and CDR2 is SVGAGI in the germline V gene. Trimming shortened V by 6 bases and J by 2 bases, and 17 bases separated the two germline ends. For the CDR3, the DNA is TGTGCCAGCAGGTCAGGAATCGCCTCCCCCTACGAGCAGTACTTC. This codes for CASRSGIASPYEQYF.

The CDR3 bases are TGTGCCAGCGCCAAAGAGTATAGCAATCAGCCCCAGCATTTT. It codes for CASAKEYSNQPQHF. This chain joins TRBV2 and TRBJ1-5; the D is unclear. V lost 8 bases, J lost 0 bases, and 11 bases lay in between. The germline V gene has CDR1 SNHLY and CDR2 FYNNEI. The CDR3 extends over 14 amino acids.

The V and J genes are TRBV4-2 and TRBJ2-3, with D maybe TRBD2 (7 bases). Trimming shortened V by 4 bases and J by 4 bases, and 30 bases separated the two germline ends. This CDR3 region has 20 residues. Germline V lookup: CDR1 LGHNA, CDR2 YNFKEQ. The CDR3 sequence: CASSPYHPIAGALGADTQYF. The CDR3 bases are TGTGCCAGCAGCCCCTACCATCCGATTGCGGGGGCCCTTGGGGCAGATACGCAGTATTTT.

In its sample, this clone was seen a few times. V is TRBV30 and J is TRBJ2-5, with a possible D match to TRBD2 (5 bases). CDR1 GTSNPN and CDR2 SVGIG come from the germline V gene (reference sequence). This CDR3 region has 13 residues. Trimming left V 2 bases short and J 7 bases short, with 14 bases between. CDR3 region: CAWSRGSPGTQYF. The DNA of the CDR3 is TGTGCCTGGAGTCGGGGAAGCCCAGGGACCCAGTACTTC.

This chain joins TRBV4-3 and TRBJ2-1, with D unclear. The CDR3 extends over 15 amino acids. Germline V lookup: CDR1 LGHNA, CDR2 YSLEER. V was pared by 1 base and J by 1 base, with 8 bases between. CDR3 bases: TGCGCCAGCAGCCAAGCCTTCACTTCCTACAATGAGCAGTTCTTC. It yields the protein CASSQAFTSYNEQFF.

The rearrangement uses TRBV6-6 and TRBJ2-7; TRBD2 matches at 8 bases. V shed 6 bases, J shed 2 bases, and the junction held 9 bases outside the gene matches. The CDR3 runs to 15 residues. From germline, CDR1 is MNHNY and CDR2 SVGAGI (reference sequence). The CDR3 DNA is TGTGCCAGCAGCTCGGGACTAGGCAATCCCTACGAGCAGTACTTC. Protein sequence: CASSSGLGNPYEQYF.

The rearrangement links TRBV4-1 to TRBJ1-2; TRBD1 might be the D (5 bases). Trimming stripped 4 bases from V and 4 bases from J, with 10 bases between. CDR3 size: 13 residues. Looked up from germline, CDR1 is MGHRA and CDR2 is YSYEKL. CDR3 nucleotide sequence: TGCGCCAGCAGCCGAGGGACGGGCTATGGCTACACCTTC. Amino acids: CASSRGTGYGYTF.

The chain recombines TRBV4-1 with TRBJ2-6; tentative D call: TRBD1 (6 bases). Looked up from germline, CDR1 is MGHRA and CDR2 is YSYEKL. Trimming took off 3 bases at V and 0 bases at J, with 15 bases between the two ends. The length of the CDR3 is 18 residues. The DNA of the CDR3 is TGCGCCAGCAGCCAGCTACAGGGAAGGGCCTCTGGGGCCAACGTCCTGACTTTC. Its protein product is CASSQLQGRASGANVLTF.

V is TRBV7-8 and J is TRBJ1-2; D not resolved. V shed 2 bases and J shed 8 bases, with 12 bases lying between them. The CDR3 is made up of 13 amino acids. Per germline, CDR1 SGHVS and CDR2 FQNEAQ. In DNA form, the CDR3 reads TGTGCCAGCAGCTTAACCGTTCCGGGGGGCTACACCTTC. This translates into CASSLTVPGGYTF.

This clone was seen only once. This sequence joins TRBV19 and TRBJ2-7; tentatively, D is TRBD2 (5 bases). This CDR3 spans 15 amino acids. Trimming stripped 3 bases from V and 0 bases from J, with 12 bases between. Germline loops: CDR1 LNHDA, CDR2 SQIVND (reference sequence). CDR3 bases: TGTGCCAGTAGTATCAGCGGTTTGAGCTCCTACGAGCAGTACTTC. This translates into CASSISGLSSYEQYF.

This sequence joins TRBV5-1 and TRBJ1-1; possibly TRBD1 for D (5 bases). Per the germline V gene, CDR1 is SGHRS and CDR2 is YFSETQ. The CDR3 length is 12 residues. The V end was cut by 6 bases, the J end by 2 bases, with 8 bases between. The CDR3 loop reads CASTRDNTEAFF. In DNA form, the CDR3 reads TGCGCCAGCACCAGGGATAACACTGAAGCTTTCTTT.